The 17 T cell receptor beta chains below all came from one sample that was sequenced in a study of T-cell memory formation after mild COVID-19. TCRdb passed the 5' RACE reads through MiXCR, listing each CDR3 protein once. The sample records around 370,000 distinct CDR3 sequences, around 20% being singletons. The sequenced sample was PBMCs or a T cell subset sorted from them (not recorded which). These TCRs come from an adult woman who had mild COVID-19 (a few samples of this study predate the infection). Cell type and time point are not known.

This clonotype was found a few times. The CDR3 sequence is CASSVAKSYEQYF. DNA for the CDR3: TGTGCCAGCAGTGTGGCAAAGTCCTACGAGCAGTACTTC. The chain carries TRBV2 and TRBJ2-7, with D unresolved. This CDR3 contains 13 residues. Trimming removed 4 bases at V and 1 base at J, with 8 bases between. Germline lookup yields CDR1 SNHLY and CDR2 FYNNEI.

This clonotype was seen only a few times. The genes are TRBV20-1 and TRBJ1-1, with D possibly matching TRBD1 (6 bases). In germline, CDR1 is DFQATT, CDR2 SNEGSKA (reference sequence). This CDR3 comprises 13 residues. V was cut by 6 bases and J by 6 bases, with 17 bases left in between. In DNA, the CDR3 is TGCAGTGCCCATCTCTTGGGGACACCTGAAGCTTTCTTT. Amino acid sequence: CSAHLLGTPEAFF.

The V and J genes are TRBV3-1 and TRBJ2-2, with 8 positions matching TRBD2. This CDR3 has 15 residues. V was clipped by 7 bases and J by 7 bases; unmatched bases: 11. In germline, CDR1 is LGHDT, CDR2 YNNKEL (reference sequence). The CDR3 here is CASTLRGSGDGELFF. In nucleotides, the CDR3 is TGTGCCAGCACCCTGAGGGGTAGCGGGGACGGGGAGCTGTTTTTT. Complete variable domain (other parts from reference TRBV3-1 and TRBJ2-2): DTAVSQTPKYLVTQMGNDKSIKCEQNLGHDTMYWYKQDSKKFLKIMFSYNNKELIINETVPNRFSPKSPDKAHLNLHINSLELGDSAVYFCASTLRGSGDGELFFGEGSRLTVL.

The chain couples TRBV7-9 to TRBJ1-2; no definite D call. Looked up from germline, CDR1 is SEHNR and CDR2 is FQNEAQ (reference sequence). The CDR3 totals 13 residues. Deletions cut 1 base from V and 8 bases from J, with 11 bases between. DNA of the CDR3: TGTGCCAGCAGCTTAGAGGGCAGCGGCGGCTACACCTTC. Translated: CASSLEGSGGYTF.

This clonotype was observed many times. This rearrangement joins TRBV12-3 or TRBV12-4 to TRBJ2-1; 8 nucleotides match TRBD2. The ends lost 7 bases at V and 6 bases at J; junction bases unmatched: 11. This CDR3 region has 15 residues. CDR3 protein: CASMPTGTSANEQFF. The CDR3 region has the DNA TGTGCCAGCATGCCAACCGGGACTAGTGCCAATGAGCAGTTCTTC.

The J gene is TRBJ2-1, the V gene TRBV6-2 or TRBV6-3; 7 bases align to TRBD2. The germline V gene has CDR1 MNHEY and CDR2 SVGEGT. This CDR3 is built from 19 residues. Trimming cost V 2 bases and J 9 bases; bases outside gene matches: 22. The CDR3 DNA reads TGTGCCAGCAGTTACGCCTTATCCGGCGGGAGATTGGGCTTGGGTGAGCAGTTCTTC. Its translation: CASSYALSGGRLGLGEQFF.

This chain uses TRBV12-3 or TRBV12-4 with TRBJ2-1; D is possibly TRBD1 or TRBD2 (5 bases each). The CDR3 length is 15 residues. Trimming took off 6 bases at V and 4 bases at J, with 16 bases between the two ends. CDR3 amino acids: CASSRRDVSYNEQFF. The CDR3 bases are TGTGCCAGCAGCCGCCGGGACGTAAGTTACAATGAGCAGTTCTTC.

In this sample, this clonotype turned up a few times. The chain joins TRBV20-1 to TRBJ2-7; D is possibly TRBD1 or TRBD2 (6 bases each). V was trimmed by 1 base and J by 4 bases, leaving 14 bases between them. The CDR3 contains 14 residues. Germline V CDR1 and CDR2: DFQATT, SNEGSKA (reference sequence). CDR3: CSARGAGDSYEQYF. For the CDR3, the DNA is TGCAGTGCTAGAGGAGCAGGGGACTCTTACGAGCAGTACTTC.

The V gene is TRBV7-2, the J gene TRBJ1-2; D is unresolved. Germline V gene data show CDR1 as SGHTA and CDR2 as FQGNSA. The CDR3 covers 14 residues. The ends were cut back, 5 bases at V and 0 bases at J, with 10 bases in the middle. The CDR3 here is CASSPLRTNYGYTF. The CDR3 DNA is TGTGCCAGCAGCCCCCTTCGTACTAACTATGGCTACACCTTC.

This clonotype has just one count. Its ends do not fully match the called genes, so a read error is possible. The V call is TRBV7-9, the J call TRBJ1-1, with no clear D. This CDR3 comprises 13 residues. Germline V lookup: CDR1 SEHNR, CDR2 FQNEAQ (reference sequence). CDR3 loop: CASSSSLNTEALF. The CDR3 DNA follows: TGTGCCAGCAGCTCTTCCCTGAACACTGAAGCTTTATTT.

The chain carries TRBV24-1 and TRBJ2-2; 10 bases map to TRBD2. After removal of 3 bases from V and 6 bases from J, the junction contained 6 bases not matched to a gene. Per the germline V gene, CDR1 is KGHDR and CDR2 is SFDVKD. CDR3 length equals 16 residues. CDR3 in amino acids: CATSDISSGSPGELFF. The CDR3 nucleotides are TGTGCCACCAGTGATATCTCTAGCGGGAGCCCCGGGGAGCTGTTTTTT.

This clonotype was counted ten times or more. The V gene is TRBV4-2, the J gene TRBJ2-1; 10 bases align to TRBD2. Per germline, CDR1 LGHNA and CDR2 YNFKEQ. This CDR3 has 17 residues. J gave up 8 bases and V 5 bases, and 15 bases lay outside the gene matches. The CDR3 loop reads CASSNQAGGSASDEQFF. The CDR3 DNA follows: TGTGCCAGCAGCAACCAAGCGGGAGGGTCTGCGAGTGATGAGCAGTTCTTC.

This clonotype was observed a handful of times. V is TRBV30 and J is TRBJ2-7; 9 positions match TRBD1. J lost 5 bases, V lost 0 bases, and 8 bases had no gene match. The CDR3 spans 15 residues. The germline V gene has CDR1 GTSNPN and CDR2 SVGIG (reference sequence). The CDR3 region is CAWSVGTGKADEQYF. In DNA form, the CDR3 reads TGTGCCTGGAGTGTAGGGACAGGGAAGGCGGACGAGCAGTACTTC.

The table lists this clonotype with a few counts. This sequence joins TRBV5-1 and TRBJ2-3; TRBD2 matches 12 bases. V shed 1 base, J shed 3 bases, and the junction held 3 bases outside the gene matches. From germline, CDR1 is SGHRS and CDR2 YFSETQ. This CDR3 region has 16 residues. The CDR3 here is CASSLILAGGTDTQYF. As DNA, the CDR3 is TGCGCCAGCAGCTTGATACTAGCGGGGGGAACAGATACGCAGTATTTT.

The chain joins TRBV7-2 to TRBJ2-2; D perhaps matches TRBD2 (5 bases). V lost 1 base to trimming and J lost 5 bases, with 11 bases between them. The CDR3 consists of 15 residues. The V gene's germline CDR1 is SGHTA and CDR2 FQGNSA. In nucleotides, the CDR3 is TGTGCCAGCAGCTTAGATCGGGATTCTACCGGGGAGCTGTTTTTT. Amino acids: CASSLDRDSTGELFF. Using reference TRBV7-2 and TRBJ2-2 for the parts outside the CDR3, the full variable domain is GAGVSQSPSNKVTEKGKDVELRCDPISGHTALYWYRQSLGQGLEFLIYFQGNSAPDKSGLPSDRFSAERTGGSVSTLTIQRTQQEDSAVYLCASSLDRDSTGELFFGEGSRLTVL.

About this clonotype: Mismatch with germline at one junction end may stem from a read error. The chain recombines TRBV7-3 with TRBJ2-3, with TRBD1 matching 9 bases. CDR1 is SGHTA and CDR2 is FQGTGA in the germline V gene. The CDR3 contains 11 residues. The chain's CDR3 is CASSLNEGQGF. For the CDR3, the DNA is TGTGCCAGCAGCTTGAACGAGGGACAGGGTTTT.

Only a few counts were recorded for this clonotype. The rearrangement uses TRBV12-3 or TRBV12-4 and TRBJ2-3, with D unresolved. CDR3 length: 14 amino acids. The V end was cut by 6 bases, the J end by 2 bases, with 12 bases between. In DNA, the CDR3 is TGTGCCAGCAGGGTCGGTCTCCCCACAGATACGCAGTATTTT. It translates to CASRVGLPTDTQYF.